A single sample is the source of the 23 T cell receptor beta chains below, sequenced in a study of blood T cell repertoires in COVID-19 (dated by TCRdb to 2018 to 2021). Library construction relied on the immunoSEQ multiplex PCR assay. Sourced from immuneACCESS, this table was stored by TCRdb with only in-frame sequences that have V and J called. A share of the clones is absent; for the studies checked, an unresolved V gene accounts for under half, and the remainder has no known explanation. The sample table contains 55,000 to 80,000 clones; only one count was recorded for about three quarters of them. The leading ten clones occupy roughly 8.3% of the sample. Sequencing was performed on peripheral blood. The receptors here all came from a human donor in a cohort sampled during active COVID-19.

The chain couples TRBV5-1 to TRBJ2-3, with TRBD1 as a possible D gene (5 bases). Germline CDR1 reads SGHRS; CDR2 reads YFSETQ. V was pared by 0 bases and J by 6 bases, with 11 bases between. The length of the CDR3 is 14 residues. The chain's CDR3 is CASSLASKGDTQYF. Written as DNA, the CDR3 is TGCGCCAGCAGCTTGGCGTCCAAGGGGGATACGCAGTATTTT. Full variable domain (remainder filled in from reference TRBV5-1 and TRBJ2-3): KAGVTQTPRYLIKTRGQQVTLSCSPISGHRSVSWYQQTPGQGLQFLFEYFSETQRNKGNFPGRFSGRQFSNSRSEMNVSTLELGDSALYLCASSLASKGDTQYFGPGTRLTVL.

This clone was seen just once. The CDR3 loop is CASSLNRGYEQYF. CDR3 nucleotide sequence: TGTGCCAGCAGCTTAAACAGGGGGTACGAGCAGTACTTC. V and J are TRBV7-2 and TRBJ2-7; TRBD1 matches 8 bases. This CDR3 contains 13 residues. Germline V CDR1 and CDR2: SGHTA, FQGNSA. With V trimmed by 2 bases and J by 4 bases, 1 base remained unmatched.

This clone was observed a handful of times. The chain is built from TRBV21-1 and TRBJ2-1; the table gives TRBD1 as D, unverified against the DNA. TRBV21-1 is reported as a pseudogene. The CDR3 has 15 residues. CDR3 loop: CASSKRPGQGNEQFF. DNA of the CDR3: TGTGCCAGCAGCAAAAGGCCGGGACAGGGGAATGAGCAGTTCTTC.

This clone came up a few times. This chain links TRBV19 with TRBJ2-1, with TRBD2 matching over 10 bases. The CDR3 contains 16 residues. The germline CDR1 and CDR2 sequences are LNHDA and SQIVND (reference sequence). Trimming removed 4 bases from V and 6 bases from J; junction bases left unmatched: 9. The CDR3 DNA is TGTGCCAGTAGTAGTGACCTAGCGGGAGTGAGCAATGAGCAGTTCTTC. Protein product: CASSSDLAGVSNEQFF.

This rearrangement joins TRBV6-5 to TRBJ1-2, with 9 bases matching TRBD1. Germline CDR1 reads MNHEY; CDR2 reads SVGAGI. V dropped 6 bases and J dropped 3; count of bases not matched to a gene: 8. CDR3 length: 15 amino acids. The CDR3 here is CASSRDTGGDYGYTF. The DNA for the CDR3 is TGTGCCAGCAGCCGCGACACAGGGGGCGACTATGGCTACACCTTC.

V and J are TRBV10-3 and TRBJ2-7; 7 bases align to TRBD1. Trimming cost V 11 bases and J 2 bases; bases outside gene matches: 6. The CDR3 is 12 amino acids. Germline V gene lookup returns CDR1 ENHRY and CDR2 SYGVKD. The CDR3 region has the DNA TGTGCCGGAGGACAGGTCCCCTACGAGCAGTACTTC. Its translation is CAGGQVPYEQYF.

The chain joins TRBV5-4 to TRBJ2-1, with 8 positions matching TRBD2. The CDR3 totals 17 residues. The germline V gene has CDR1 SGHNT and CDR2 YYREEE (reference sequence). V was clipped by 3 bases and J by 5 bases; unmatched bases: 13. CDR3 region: CASSYYLSGKRNNEQFF. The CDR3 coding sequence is TGTGCCAGCAGCTACTACCTTAGCGGGAAGAGGAACAATGAGCAGTTCTTC.

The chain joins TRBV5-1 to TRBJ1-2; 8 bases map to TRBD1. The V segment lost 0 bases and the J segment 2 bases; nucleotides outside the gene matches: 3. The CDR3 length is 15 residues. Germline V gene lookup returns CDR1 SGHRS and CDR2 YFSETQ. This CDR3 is CASSLGTGWNYGYTF. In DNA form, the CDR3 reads TGCGCCAGCAGCTTGGGGACAGGGTGGAACTATGGCTACACCTTC.

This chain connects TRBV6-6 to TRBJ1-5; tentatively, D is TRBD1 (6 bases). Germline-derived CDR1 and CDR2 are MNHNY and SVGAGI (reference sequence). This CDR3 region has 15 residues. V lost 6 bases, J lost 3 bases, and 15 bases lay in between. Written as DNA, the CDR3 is TGTGCCAGCAGGGCGGCGGGGGCGATCAATCAGCCCCAGCATTTT. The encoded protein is CASRAAGAINQPQHF.

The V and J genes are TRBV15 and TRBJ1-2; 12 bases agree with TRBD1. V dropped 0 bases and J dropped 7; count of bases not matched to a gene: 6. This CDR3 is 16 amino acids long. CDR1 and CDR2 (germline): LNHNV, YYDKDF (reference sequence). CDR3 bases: TGTGCCACCAGCAGAGATTGGGACAGGGGGCGAGGTGGCTACACCTTC. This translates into CATSRDWDRGRGGYTF.

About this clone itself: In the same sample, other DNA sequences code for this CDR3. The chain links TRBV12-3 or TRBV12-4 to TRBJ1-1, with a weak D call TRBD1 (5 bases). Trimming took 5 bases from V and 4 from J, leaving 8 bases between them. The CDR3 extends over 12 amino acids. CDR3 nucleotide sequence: TGTGCCAGCAGTGGGGGGGGCACTGAAGCTTTCTTT. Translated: CASSGGGTEAFF.

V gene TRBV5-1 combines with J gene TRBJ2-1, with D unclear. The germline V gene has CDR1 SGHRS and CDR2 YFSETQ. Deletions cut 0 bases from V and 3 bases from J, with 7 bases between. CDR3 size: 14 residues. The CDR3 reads CASSLGALYNEQFF. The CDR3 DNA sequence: TGCGCCAGCAGCTTGGGGGCCCTCTACAATGAGCAGTTCTTC.

The CDR3 region is CASSLVAYPGPPNSGANVLTF. The CDR3 bases are TGTGCCAGCAGCTTAGTGGCGTATCCGGGTCCCCCCAATTCTGGGGCCAACGTCCTGACTTTC. The chain is built from TRBV7-8 and TRBJ2-6; D uncertain. The length of the CDR3 is 21 residues. Germline CDR1 reads SGHVS; CDR2 reads FQNEAQ. V lost 1 base and J 1 base, leaving 23 bases between the germline ends.

CDR3 sequence: CASSRPRGRGYEQYF. DNA for the CDR3: TGTGCCAGCAGCCGCCCCCGAGGGAGGGGCTACGAGCAGTACTTC. The chain is built from TRBV11-2 and TRBJ2-7; 7 positions agree with TRBD2. J was trimmed by 3 bases and V by 5 bases; bases with no gene match: 10. The germline gives CDR1 SGHAT, CDR2 FQNNGV. This CDR3 has 15 residues.

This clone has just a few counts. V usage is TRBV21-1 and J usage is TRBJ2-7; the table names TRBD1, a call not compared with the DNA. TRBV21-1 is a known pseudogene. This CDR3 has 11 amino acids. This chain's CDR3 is CASSMGLEQYF. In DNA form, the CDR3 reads TGTGCCAGCAGCATGGGGCTCGAGCAGTACTTC.

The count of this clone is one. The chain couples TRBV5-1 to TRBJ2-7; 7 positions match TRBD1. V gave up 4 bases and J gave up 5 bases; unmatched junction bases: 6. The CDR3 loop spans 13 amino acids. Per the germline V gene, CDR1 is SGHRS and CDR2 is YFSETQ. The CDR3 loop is CASSRDRWNEQYF. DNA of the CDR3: TGCGCCAGCAGCAGGGACAGATGGAACGAGCAGTACTTC.

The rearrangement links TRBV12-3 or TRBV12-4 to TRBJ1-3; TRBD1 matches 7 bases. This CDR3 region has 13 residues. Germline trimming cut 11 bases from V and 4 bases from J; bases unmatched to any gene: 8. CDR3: CASHPGGGNTIYF. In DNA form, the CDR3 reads TGTGCCTCCCACCCAGGGGGGGGAAACACCATATATTTT.

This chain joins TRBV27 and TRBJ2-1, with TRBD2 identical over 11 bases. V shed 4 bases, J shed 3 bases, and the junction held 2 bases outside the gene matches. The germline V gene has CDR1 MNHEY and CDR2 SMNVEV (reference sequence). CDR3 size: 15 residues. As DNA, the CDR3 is TGTGCCAGCAGTTCGGGACTAGCGGTCTACAATGAGCAGTTCTTC. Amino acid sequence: CASSSGLAVYNEQFF.

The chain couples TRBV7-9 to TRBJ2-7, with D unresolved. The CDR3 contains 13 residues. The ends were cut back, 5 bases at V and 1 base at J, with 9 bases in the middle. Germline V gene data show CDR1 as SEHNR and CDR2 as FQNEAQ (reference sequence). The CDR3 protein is CASSPIVSYEQYF. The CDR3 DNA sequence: TGTGCCAGCAGCCCTATAGTATCCTACGAGCAGTACTTC.

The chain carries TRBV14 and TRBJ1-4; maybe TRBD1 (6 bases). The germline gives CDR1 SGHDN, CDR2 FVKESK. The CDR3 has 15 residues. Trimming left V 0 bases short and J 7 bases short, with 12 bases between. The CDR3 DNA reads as TGTGCCAGCAGCCAAGACCAGGGGCCGGGTGAAAAACTGTTTTTT. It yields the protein CASSQDQGPGEKLFF.

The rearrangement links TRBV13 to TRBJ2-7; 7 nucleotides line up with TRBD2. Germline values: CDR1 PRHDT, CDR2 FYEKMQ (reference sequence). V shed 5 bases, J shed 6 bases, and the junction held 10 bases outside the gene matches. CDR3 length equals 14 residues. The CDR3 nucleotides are TGTGCCAGCAGCCCGGGAGGCCTCTTGGCCGAGCAGTACTTC. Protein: CASSPGGLLAEQYF.

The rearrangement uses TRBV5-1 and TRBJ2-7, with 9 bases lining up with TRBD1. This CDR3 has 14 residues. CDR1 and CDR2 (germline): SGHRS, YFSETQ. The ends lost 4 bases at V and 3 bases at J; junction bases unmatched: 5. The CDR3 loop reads CASSPGTGSYEQYF. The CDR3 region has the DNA TGCGCCAGCAGCCCGGGGACAGGGAGCTACGAGCAGTACTTC.

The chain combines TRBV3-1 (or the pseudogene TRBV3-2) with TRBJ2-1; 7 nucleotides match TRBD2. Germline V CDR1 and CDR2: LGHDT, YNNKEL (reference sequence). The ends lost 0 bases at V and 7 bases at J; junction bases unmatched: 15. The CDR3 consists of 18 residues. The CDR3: CASSQDEGREAILNEQFF. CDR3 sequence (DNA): TGTGCCAGCAGCCAAGACGAAGGGAGGGAGGCAATTTTAAATGAGCAGTTCTTC.